The 18 T cell receptor beta chains listed next were all sequenced from one sample in a study of blood T cell repertoires in COVID-19 (TCRdb year 2020). Library preparation used the immunoSEQ multiplex PCR assay. Drawn from immuneACCESS, this table holds only the in-frame rearrangements with V and J called that TCRdb kept. Clones are partly lost; checked studies trace under half to an unresolved V gene and leave the rest unexplained. The sample table shows 150,000 or so clones, and more than 75% are seen once. 10% to 15% of the sample rests with the top ten. Sequences were obtained from peripheral blood. These receptor sequences come from a man aged 60-69 years with active or convalescent COVID-19.

This chain uses TRBV14 with TRBJ2-3; no firm D call. In germline, CDR1 is SGHDN, CDR2 FVKESK. The CDR3 is 14 amino acids. The V gene lost 7 bases and the J gene lost 0 bases, with 11 bases spanning the gap. CDR3 region: CASNRLDSTDTQYF. The CDR3 region has the DNA TGTGCCAGCAATAGACTCGACAGCACAGATACGCAGTATTTT.

This clone was seen more than once but under ten times. The chain recombines TRBV27 with TRBJ2-2; D perhaps matches TRBD1 (6 bases). The length of the CDR3 is 14 residues. V was trimmed by 6 bases and J by 5 bases, leaving 13 bases between them. Looked up from germline, CDR1 is MNHEY and CDR2 is SMNVEV (reference sequence). In DNA, the CDR3 is TGTGCCAGCAGATCGATAACAGGGACCGGGGAGCTGTTTTTT. Protein: CASRSITGTGELFF.

The sample holds a few counts of this clone. This rearrangement joins TRBV12-3 or TRBV12-4 to TRBJ2-2; a possible D gene is TRBD2 (5 bases). The CDR3 is made up of 12 amino acids. V gave up 10 bases and J gave up 7 bases, with 13 bases separating them. DNA of the CDR3: TGTGCCACGACTATAGCGCGCGGGGAGCTGTTTTTT. The encoded protein is CATTIARGELFF.

The rearrangement joins TRBV11-2 to TRBJ2-7; no reliable D call. CDR1 is SGHAT, CDR2 FQNNGV, per germline. CDR3 size: 16 residues. The germline V and J ends were trimmed by 5 bases and 4 bases, with 21 bases remaining between them. The CDR3 nucleotides are TGTGCCAGCAGCCCCCGATCCGGAGAGATGGTATACGAGCAGTACTTC. It specifies CASSPRSGEMVYEQYF.

This CDR3 is CASSYRDRGSHEQYF. CDR3 in DNA: TGTGCCAGCAGTTACCGGGACAGGGGGTCCCACGAGCAGTACTTC. The chain combines TRBV6-5 with TRBJ2-7; 11 bases line up with TRBD1. The J segment lost 5 bases and the V segment lost 2 bases, leaving 5 bases of the junction unmatched. Per germline, CDR1 MNHEY and CDR2 SVGAGI. This CDR3 has 15 residues.

The rearrangement links TRBV6-2 or TRBV6-3 to TRBJ2-5; 14 nucleotides agree with TRBD2. Trimming removed 5 bases from V and 5 bases from J; junction bases left unmatched: 1. Germline V gene data show CDR1 as MNHEY and CDR2 as SVGEGT. This CDR3 comprises 14 residues. The DNA of the CDR3 is TGTGCCAGCAGTCGGACTAGCGGGAGGGAGACCCAGTACTTC. It translates to CASSRTSGRETQYF.

The V gene is TRBV18, the J gene TRBJ1-2, with 7 bases aligning to TRBD1. V was pared by 10 bases and J by 8 bases, with 31 bases of the junction left unmatched. The CDR3 runs to 19 residues. CDR1 is KGHSH and CDR2 is LQKENI in the germline V gene. The CDR3 reads CATAHGFSSDRERGNGYTF. The CDR3 nucleotides read TGTGCCACCGCTCACGGCTTCAGTTCCGACAGGGAAAGGGGCAACGGCTACACCTTC.

This clone has only a few counts. The gene calls are TRBV7-9 and TRBJ2-3; 13 bases map to TRBD2. Trimming at V came to 1 base and at J to 6 bases, leaving 7 bases not matched to a gene. Germline-derived CDR1 and CDR2 are SEHNR and FQNEAQ (reference sequence). CDR3 length: 17 amino acids. The CDR3 here is CASSLGLAGGKGDTQYF. The CDR3 DNA reads TGTGCCAGCAGCTTAGGACTAGCGGGAGGCAAGGGGGATACGCAGTATTTT.

The V call is TRBV7-3, the J call TRBJ2-6; 12 bases are shared with TRBD2. The CDR3 has 18 residues. J gave up 0 bases and V 5 bases, and 5 bases lay outside the gene matches. CDR1 SGHTA and CDR2 FQGTGA come from the germline V gene. CDR3 region: CASSLRLAGDSGANVLTF. The CDR3 DNA sequence: TGTGCCAGCAGCCTACGACTAGCGGGGGACTCTGGGGCCAACGTCCTGACTTTC.

The chain couples TRBV9 to TRBJ2-2; 8 bases fit TRBD1. Germline-derived CDR1 and CDR2 are SGDLS and YYNGEE. The CDR3 runs 15 residues. The junction had 2 bases not matched to a gene; V was cut back by 0 bases and J by 4 bases. CDR3 loop: CASSVADRATGELFF. The CDR3, as DNA: TGTGCCAGCAGCGTAGCGGACAGGGCCACCGGGGAGCTGTTTTTT.

The chain carries TRBV19 and TRBJ2-5, with 10 bases identical to TRBD2. The V gene's germline CDR1 is LNHDA and CDR2 SQIVND (reference sequence). The J segment lost 4 bases and the V segment lost 4 bases, leaving 6 bases of the junction unmatched. The CDR3 consists of 15 residues. The CDR3 protein is CASSTTRTSGETQYF. The CDR3 region has the DNA TGTGCCAGTAGTACCACCAGGACTAGCGGAGAGACCCAGTACTTC.

This clone has a count of ten or more. This chain connects TRBV7-8 to TRBJ1-6; TRBD1 matches 9 bases. The CDR3 runs to 15 residues. V gave up 5 bases and J gave up 8 bases; unmatched junction bases: 7. Germline CDR1 and CDR2: SGHVS and FQNEAQ. In DNA, the CDR3 is TGTGCCAGCAGCCGAGAGGGACAGGGCGATTCACCCCTCCACTTT. Protein product: CASSREGQGDSPLHF.

This chain connects TRBV19 to TRBJ1-1; D gene uncertain. The CDR3 covers 14 residues. Germline-derived CDR1 and CDR2 are LNHDA and SQIVND (reference sequence). V lost 2 bases, J lost 0 bases, and 7 bases lay in between. The CDR3: CASSISGVNTEAFF. CDR3 DNA sequence: TGTGCCAGTAGTATAAGCGGGGTGAACACTGAAGCTTTCTTT.

The chain has TRBV3-1 (or the pseudogene TRBV3-2) and TRBJ2-1; D gene ambiguous. Germline values: CDR1 LGHDT, CDR2 YNNKEL (reference sequence). CDR3 length: 14 amino acids. Trimming cost V 0 bases and J 5 bases, with 8 bases left between them. This chain's CDR3 is CASSQDFANNEQFF. The DNA of the CDR3 is TGTGCCAGCAGCCAAGATTTCGCGAACAATGAGCAGTTCTTC.

CDR3 region: CASSPLGSGTLADTQYF. The CDR3 DNA sequence: TGTGCCAGCAGCCCCCTGGGTAGCGGGACGTTGGCAGATACGCAGTATTTT. V gene TRBV7-3 combines with J gene TRBJ2-3; 8 nucleotides line up with TRBD2. V shed 5 bases and J 4 bases; nucleotides not matched to a gene: 14. CDR3 length: 17 residues. Germline V CDR1 and CDR2: SGHTA, FQGTGA. Variable domain in full (rest from reference TRBV7-3 and TRBJ2-3): GAGVSQTPSNKVTEKGKYVELRCDPISGHTALYWYRQSLGQGPEFLIYFQGTGAADDSGLPNDRFFAVRPEGSVSTLKIQRTERGDSAVYLCASSPLGSGTLADTQYFGPGTRLTVL.

CDR3 sequence (DNA): TGTGCCAGCAGCGGGACAGGTGGAAACACCATATATTTT. Protein product: CASSGTGGNTIYF. This chain connects TRBV11-3 to TRBJ1-3; TRBD1 matches 8 bases. Germline CDR1 reads SGHNT; CDR2 reads YENEEA. With V trimmed by 5 bases and J by 3 bases, 0 bases remained unmatched. There are 13 residues in the CDR3.

J is TRBJ1-1 and V is TRBV2; no clear D gene. Trimming took off 3 bases at V and 3 bases at J, with 5 bases between the two ends. The length of the CDR3 is 12 residues. CDR1 SNHLY and CDR2 FYNNEI come from the germline V gene. In nucleotides, the CDR3 is TGTGCCAGCAGTGAGGCATACACTGAAGCTTTCTTT. Its protein product is CASSEAYTEAFF.

The gene calls are TRBV24-1 and TRBJ2-2, with TRBD1 identical over 9 bases. Germline CDR1 and CDR2: KGHDR and SFDVKD. The CDR3 runs to 14 residues. V dropped 3 bases and J dropped 7; count of bases not matched to a gene: 2. The CDR3 DNA follows: TGTGCCACCAGTGATAGGACAGGGGTCGGGGAGCTGTTTTTT. This translates into CATSDRTGVGELFF.